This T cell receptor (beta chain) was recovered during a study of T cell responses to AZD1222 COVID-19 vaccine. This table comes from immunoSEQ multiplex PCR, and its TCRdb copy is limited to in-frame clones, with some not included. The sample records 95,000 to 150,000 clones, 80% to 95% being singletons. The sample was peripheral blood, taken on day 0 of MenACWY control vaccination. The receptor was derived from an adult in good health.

In DNA form, the CDR3 reads TGTGCCAGCAGTGAATATGGGAACACTGAAGCTTTCTTT. This gives the protein CASSEYGNTEAFF. V usage is TRBV6-4 and J usage is TRBJ1-1; no reliable D call. Germline CDR1 is MRHNA and CDR2 is SNTAGT. The CDR3 spans 13 residues. V was trimmed by 3 bases and J by 1 base, leaving 6 bases between them.